The 8 T cell receptor beta chains listed next were all sequenced from one sample in a study of control samples from healthy donors and cancer patients. Profiling relied on immunoSEQ multiplex PCR, and the TCRdb table lists in-frame clones only, not all of them. The sample carries around 20,000 clones, around 83% recorded once. Material for sequencing was PBMCs. These receptors all stem from an elderly man with head and neck cancer.

This sequence joins TRBV4-1 and TRBJ2-4, with D possibly being TRBD1 (5 bases). The CDR3 loop spans 20 amino acids. The V gene lost 4 bases and the J gene lost 1 base, with 26 bases spanning the gap. The germline V gene encodes CDR1 MGHRA and CDR2 YSYEKL. CDR3 region: CASSLGQSIGPSRAKNIQYF. CDR3 sequence (DNA): TGCGCCAGCAGCCTGGGGCAAAGCATAGGGCCATCGAGGGCCAAAAACATTCAGTACTTC.

The chain employs TRBV30 and TRBJ2-5; 7 bases align to TRBD2. Trimming at V came to 1 base and at J to 2 bases, leaving 19 bases not matched to a gene. The CDR3 loop spans 19 amino acids. Germline V gives CDR1 GTSNPN, CDR2 SVGIG (reference sequence). CDR3 region: CAWSAPSGLTGVAQETQYF. The DNA of the CDR3 is TGTGCCTGGAGTGCACCCTCGGGACTAACGGGGGTTGCACAAGAGACCCAGTACTTC.

This chain joins TRBV14 and TRBJ1-1; no definite D call. The CDR3 consists of 15 residues. The V end lost 3 bases, the J end lost 3 bases, and 14 bases lay between the germline ends. Germline values: CDR1 SGHDN, CDR2 FVKESK. The CDR3 DNA reads TGTGCCAGCAGCCAGCAATCTCCGAGGGACACTGAAGCTTTCTTT. Residues: CASSQQSPRDTEAFF. Based on the CDR3 plus reference TRBV14 and TRBJ1-1, the full variable domain is EAGVTQFPSHSVIEKGQTVTLRCDPISGHDNLYWYRRVMGKEIKFLLHFVKESKQDESGMPNNRFLAERTGGTYSTLKVQPAELEDSGVYFCASSQQSPRDTEAFFGQGTRLTVV.

This chain connects TRBV5-1 to TRBJ1-1; D is possibly TRBD1 (5 bases). The V end lost 0 bases, the J end lost 4 bases, and 13 bases lay between the germline ends. CDR1 and CDR2 from the germline V gene are SGHRS and YFSETQ. The CDR3 extends over 15 amino acids. The CDR3 DNA reads TGCGCCAGCAGCTTGGCGGGGCAGGGAGGCACTGAAGCTTTCTTT. This encodes CASSLAGQGGTEAFF.

The V and J genes are TRBV15 and TRBJ1-2; the D is unclear. The V gene's germline CDR1 is LNHNV and CDR2 YYDKDF (reference sequence). Trimming took 5 bases from V and 4 from J, leaving 26 bases between them. This CDR3 spans 18 amino acids. CDR3 residues: CATSDYGGYTTESYGYTF. As DNA, the CDR3 is TGTGCCACCAGCGACTACGGCGGGTATACGACCGAAAGCTATGGCTACACCTTC.

V and J are TRBV7-8 and TRBJ1-2; TRBD1 is a possible D gene (6 bases). Trimming stripped 4 bases from V and 4 bases from J, with 28 bases between. The CDR3 length is 19 residues. Germline loops: CDR1 SGHVS, CDR2 FQNEAQ. The CDR3 DNA is TGTGCCAGCAGCTCACAACGTTTCGGGGTACAGGGTCGTGCCTATGGCTACACCTTC. Amino acid sequence: CASSSQRFGVQGRAYGYTF.

This chain joins TRBV5-1 and TRBJ2-7; D may be TRBD1 (6 bases). Trimming removed 2 bases from V and 4 bases from J, with 7 bases in between. This CDR3 comprises 12 residues. Germline-derived CDR1 and CDR2 are SGHRS and YFSETQ. CDR3 DNA: TGCGCCAGCAGCTTACAGGGATACGAGCAGTACTTC. Its translation is CASSLQGYEQYF.

This clone came up once. The CDR3 DNA is TGCGCCAGCAGCTTGTCCGGGGGTATCCTTCACGAGCAGTACTTC. Its protein is CASSLSGGILHEQYF. V usage is TRBV5-1 and J usage is TRBJ2-7, with TRBD2 as a possible D gene (6 bases). V was shortened by 1 base and J by 5 bases, with 16 bases between the two germline ends. CDR1 is SGHRS, CDR2 YFSETQ, per germline. This CDR3 has 15 residues.